The T cell receptor beta chain described here comes from a study of lymphopenia after photon versus proton radiotherapy. Produced via immunoSEQ multiplex PCR; TCRdb's table is partial and in-frame only. The data hold tens of thousands of clones, with around 86% observed a single time. Germline lookup yields CDR1 KGHSH and CDR2 LQKENI. The V gene lost 3 bases and the J gene lost 4 bases, with 8 bases spanning the gap. CDR3 size: 13 residues. The rearrangement uses TRBV18 and TRBJ2-3; D not certain. The sequenced sample was peripheral blood, obtained from a patient treated with proton-based radiotherapy. This clonotype was obtained from a man at least 80 years old with esophageal cancer. As DNA, the CDR3 is TGTGCCAGCTCACCTGGGTTCCCAGATACGCAGTATTTT. This encodes CASSPGFPDTQYF. Based on the CDR3 plus reference TRBV18 and TRBJ2-3, the full variable domain is NAGVMQNPRHLVRRRGQEARLRCSPMKGHSHVYWYRQLPEEGLKFMVYLQKENIIDESGMPKERFSAEFPKEGPSILRIQQVVRGDSAAYFCASSPGFPDTQYFGPGTRLTVL.